Shown below are 13 T cell receptor beta chains from a single sample sequenced in a study of T cell repertoires in ileal Crohn's disease. Sequencing used immunoSEQ multiplex PCR; TCRdb keeps in-frame clones, though not all of them. The sample yields about 6,900 clones, 75% to 85% seen once. Material for sequencing was ileal tissue. The receptors come from an adult with Crohn's disease.

J is TRBJ2-1 and V is TRBV29-1; 8 nucleotides align to TRBD1. This CDR3 comprises 10 residues. V shed 7 bases and J 10 bases; nucleotides not matched to a gene: 3. Germline-derived CDR1 and CDR2 are SQVTM and ANQGSEA. In DNA, the CDR3 is TGCAGCGGGGGGGACAGGGAGCAGTTCTTC. This codes for CSGGDREQFF.

The chain couples TRBV5-5 to TRBJ2-7, with D unclear. Trimming removed 2 bases from V and 1 base from J, with 10 bases in between. The V gene's germline CDR1 is SGHKS and CDR2 YYEKEE (reference sequence). The CDR3 runs to 14 residues. The CDR3 DNA follows: TGTGCCAGCAGCTTAAACAGTTTGTCCTACGAGCAGTACTTC. Residues: CASSLNSLSYEQYF.

V and J are TRBV6-4 and TRBJ2-1; TRBD2 matches at 9 bases. This CDR3 has 14 amino acids. Germline CDR1 MRHNA, CDR2 SNTAGT. Germline trimming cut 0 bases from V and 7 bases from J; bases unmatched to any gene: 1. The CDR3 spells CASSDSAGGNEQFF. In DNA, the CDR3 is TGTGCCAGCAGTGACTCTGCGGGGGGGAATGAGCAGTTCTTC.

The chain employs TRBV7-9 and TRBJ1-3, with D unresolved. V lost 4 bases and J 2 bases, leaving 12 bases between the germline ends. The CDR3 runs 15 residues. Germline-derived CDR1 and CDR2 are SEHNR and FQNEAQ (reference sequence). CDR3 region: CASSSEGLAGNTIYF. The CDR3 coding sequence is TGTGCCAGCAGCTCCGAAGGTCTAGCTGGAAACACCATATATTTT.

In this sample, this clone turned up a few times. V and J are TRBV5-1 and TRBJ1-1, with TRBD1 as a possible D gene (6 bases). V was trimmed by 4 bases and J by 0 bases, leaving 10 bases between them. The germline V gene encodes CDR1 SGHRS and CDR2 YFSETQ. This CDR3 is 14 amino acids long. The CDR3 nucleotides are TGCGCCAGCAGCCCAACAGGGTTGAACACTGAAGCTTTCTTT. This encodes CASSPTGLNTEAFF.

The genes are TRBV5-4 and TRBJ2-1, with D possibly being TRBD2 (6 bases). Germline V gene data show CDR1 as SGHNT and CDR2 as YYREEE (reference sequence). Trimming pared 4 bases from V and 9 bases from J, leaving 14 bases between. CDR3 size: 13 residues. CDR3 DNA sequence: TGTGCCAGCAGCGATAAAAGCGGGCCTGAGCAGTTCTTC. It translates to CASSDKSGPEQFF.

CDR3 DNA: TGTGCCAGCAGTCGCGGGGCCCAAGGGACCTACAATGAGCAGTTCTTC. It translates to CASSRGAQGTYNEQFF. This chain links TRBV7-2 with TRBJ2-1, with a possible D match to TRBD2 (6 bases). Germline lookup yields CDR1 SGHTA and CDR2 FQGNSA. Trimming pared 6 bases from V and 2 bases from J, leaving 17 bases between. CDR3 length: 16 residues.

This clone was seen a few times. V gene TRBV6-5 combines with J gene TRBJ2-7; 10 nucleotides match TRBD2. Trimming cost V 0 bases and J 7 bases; bases outside gene matches: 9. Germline CDR1 and CDR2: MNHEY and SVGAGI. The CDR3 consists of 16 residues. DNA of the CDR3: TGTGCCAGCAGTTACTCCAGGAGCGGGAGGGCCGGGGAGCAGTACTTC. Residues: CASSYSRSGRAGEQYF.

This chain uses TRBV7-9 with TRBJ2-7; 12 nucleotides align to TRBD2. The CDR3 contains 13 residues. Germline lookup yields CDR1 SEHNR and CDR2 FQNEAQ (reference sequence). The V gene end was trimmed by 8 bases and the J gene end by 1 base; junction bases not matched to a gene: 0. The DNA of the CDR3 is TGTGCCAGCGGACTAGCGGGATCCTACGAGCAGTACTTC. It encodes CASGLAGSYEQYF.

The genes are TRBV29-1 and TRBJ1-1; 7 nucleotides match TRBD1. With 4 bases clipped from V and 10 bases from J, the junction kept 9 bases outside the gene matches. The CDR3 consists of 12 residues. Germline V gene lookup returns CDR1 SQVTM and CDR2 ANQGSEA. The DNA for the CDR3 is TGCAGCGTTGGGACGAGACAGGGAGCAGCTTTCTTT. This gives the protein CSVGTRQGAAFF.

The chain recombines TRBV2 with TRBJ1-5, with 8 bases aligning to TRBD1. V lost 3 bases and J lost 3; bases outside the gene matches: 1. Germline V lookup: CDR1 SNHLY, CDR2 FYNNEI. There are 14 residues in the CDR3. CDR3 DNA sequence: TGTGCCAGCAGTGACAGGGGGCTCAATCAGCCCCAGCATTTT. It codes for CASSDRGLNQPQHF.

The gene calls are TRBV11-2 and TRBJ1-3; 8 bases fit TRBD1. V lost 6 bases to trimming and J lost 3 bases; unmatched junction nucleotides: 7. The V gene's germline CDR1 is SGHAT and CDR2 FQNNGV. This CDR3 is 15 amino acids long. The CDR3 loop is CASSLAGGGGNTIYF. CDR3 DNA sequence: TGTGCCAGCAGTCTTGCAGGGGGCGGTGGAAACACCATATATTTT.

CDR3 DNA: TGTGCCAGCTCACCTTCCGGGACAGGGGCTCAGCCCCAGCATTTT. Translated, it gives CASSPSGTGAQPQHF. V and J are TRBV18 and TRBJ1-5, with TRBD1 identical over 10 bases. V was clipped by 3 bases and J by 6 bases; unmatched bases: 5. Germline V gene sequence: CDR1 KGHSH, CDR2 LQKENI. The CDR3 runs 15 residues.